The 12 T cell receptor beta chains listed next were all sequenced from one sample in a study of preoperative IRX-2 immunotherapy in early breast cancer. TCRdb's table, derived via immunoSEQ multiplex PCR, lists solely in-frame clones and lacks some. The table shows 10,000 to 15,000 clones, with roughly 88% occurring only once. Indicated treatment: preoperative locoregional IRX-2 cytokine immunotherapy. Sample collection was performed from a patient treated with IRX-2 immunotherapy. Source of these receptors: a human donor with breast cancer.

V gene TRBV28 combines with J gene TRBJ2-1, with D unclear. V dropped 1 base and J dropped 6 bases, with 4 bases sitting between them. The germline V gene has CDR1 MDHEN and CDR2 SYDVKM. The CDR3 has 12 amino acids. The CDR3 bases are TGTGCCAGCAGTTTATCTAGCAATGAGCAGTTCTTC. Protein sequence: CASSLSSNEQFF.

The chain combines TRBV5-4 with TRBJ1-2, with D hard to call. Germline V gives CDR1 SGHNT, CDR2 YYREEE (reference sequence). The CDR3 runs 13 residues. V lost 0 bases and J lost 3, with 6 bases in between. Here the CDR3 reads CASSLALDYGYTF. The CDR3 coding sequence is TGTGCCAGCAGCTTGGCACTAGACTATGGCTACACCTTC.

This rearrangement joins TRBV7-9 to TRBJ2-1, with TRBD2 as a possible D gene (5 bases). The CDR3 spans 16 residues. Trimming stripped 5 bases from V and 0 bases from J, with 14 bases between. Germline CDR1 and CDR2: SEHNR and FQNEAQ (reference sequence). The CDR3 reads CASSPKRRLSYNEQFF. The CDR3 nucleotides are TGTGCCAGCAGCCCCAAAAGGAGGCTCTCCTACAATGAGCAGTTCTTC.

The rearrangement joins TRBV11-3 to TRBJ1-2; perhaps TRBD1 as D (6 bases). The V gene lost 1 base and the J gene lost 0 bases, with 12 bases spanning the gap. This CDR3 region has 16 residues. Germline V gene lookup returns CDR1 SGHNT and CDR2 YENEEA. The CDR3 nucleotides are TGTGCCAGCAGCTTAGCGGGGACAACCTCTAACTATGGCTACACCTTC. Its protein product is CASSLAGTTSNYGYTF.

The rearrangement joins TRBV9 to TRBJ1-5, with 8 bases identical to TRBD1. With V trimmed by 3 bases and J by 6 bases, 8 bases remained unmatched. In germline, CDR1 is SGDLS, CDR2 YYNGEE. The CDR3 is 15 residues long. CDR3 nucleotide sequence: TGTGCCAGCAGCGCGACAGGGGACTGGGCTCAGCCCCAGCATTTT. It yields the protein CASSATGDWAQPQHF.

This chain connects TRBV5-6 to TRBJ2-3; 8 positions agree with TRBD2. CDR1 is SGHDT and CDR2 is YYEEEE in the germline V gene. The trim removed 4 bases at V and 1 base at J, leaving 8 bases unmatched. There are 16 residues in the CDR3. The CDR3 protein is CASSRVGLAGTDTQYF. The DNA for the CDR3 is TGTGCCAGCAGCCGTGTCGGACTAGCCGGCACAGATACGCAGTATTTT.

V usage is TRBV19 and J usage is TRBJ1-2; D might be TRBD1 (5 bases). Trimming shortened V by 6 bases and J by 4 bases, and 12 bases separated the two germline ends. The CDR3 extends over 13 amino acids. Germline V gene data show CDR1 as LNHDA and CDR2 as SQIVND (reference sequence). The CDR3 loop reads CASRQGQSYGYTF. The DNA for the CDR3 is TGTGCCAGTAGACAAGGACAAAGCTATGGCTACACCTTC.

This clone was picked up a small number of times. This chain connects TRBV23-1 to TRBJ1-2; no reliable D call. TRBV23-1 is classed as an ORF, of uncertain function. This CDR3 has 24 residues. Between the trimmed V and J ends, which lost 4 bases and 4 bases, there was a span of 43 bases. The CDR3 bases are TGCGCCAGCAGTCCACGTCCCCCGGAACCTTTAGGTCCGGGTCACCGAAATCTAGGCTATGGCTACACCTTC. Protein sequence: CASSPRPPEPLGPGHRNLGYGYTF.

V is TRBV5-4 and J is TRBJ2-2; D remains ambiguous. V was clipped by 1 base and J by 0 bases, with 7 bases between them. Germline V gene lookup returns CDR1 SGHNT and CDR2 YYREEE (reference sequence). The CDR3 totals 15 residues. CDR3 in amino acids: CASSLQAANTGELFF. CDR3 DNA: TGTGCCAGCAGCTTGCAGGCGGCGAACACCGGGGAGCTGTTTTTT.

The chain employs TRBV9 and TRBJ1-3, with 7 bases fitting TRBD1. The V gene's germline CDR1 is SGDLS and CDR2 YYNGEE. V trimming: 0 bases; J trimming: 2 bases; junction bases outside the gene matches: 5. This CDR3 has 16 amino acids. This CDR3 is CASSVATGEAGNTIYF. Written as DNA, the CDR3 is TGTGCCAGCAGCGTAGCTACAGGGGAGGCTGGAAACACCATATATTTT. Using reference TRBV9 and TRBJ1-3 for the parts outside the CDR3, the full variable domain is DSGVTQTPKHLITATGQRVTLRCSPRSGDLSVYWYQQSLDQGLQFLIQYYNGEERAKGNILERFSAQQFPDLHSELNLSSLELGDSALYFCASSVATGEAGNTIYFGEGSWLTVV.

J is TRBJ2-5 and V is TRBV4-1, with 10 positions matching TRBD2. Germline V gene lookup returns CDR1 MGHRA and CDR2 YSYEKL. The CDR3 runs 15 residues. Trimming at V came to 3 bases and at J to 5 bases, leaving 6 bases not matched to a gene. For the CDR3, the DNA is TGCGCCAGCAGCCATCTCACTAGCGGGGAGGAGACCCAGTACTTC. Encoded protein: CASSHLTSGEETQYF.

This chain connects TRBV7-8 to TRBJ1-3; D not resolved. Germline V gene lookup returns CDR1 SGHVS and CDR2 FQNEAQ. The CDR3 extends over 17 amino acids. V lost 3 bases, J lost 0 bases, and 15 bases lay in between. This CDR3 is CASSLRAPDSSGNTIYF. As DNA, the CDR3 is TGTGCCAGCAGCTTGCGGGCACCAGACTCCTCTGGAAACACCATATATTTT.